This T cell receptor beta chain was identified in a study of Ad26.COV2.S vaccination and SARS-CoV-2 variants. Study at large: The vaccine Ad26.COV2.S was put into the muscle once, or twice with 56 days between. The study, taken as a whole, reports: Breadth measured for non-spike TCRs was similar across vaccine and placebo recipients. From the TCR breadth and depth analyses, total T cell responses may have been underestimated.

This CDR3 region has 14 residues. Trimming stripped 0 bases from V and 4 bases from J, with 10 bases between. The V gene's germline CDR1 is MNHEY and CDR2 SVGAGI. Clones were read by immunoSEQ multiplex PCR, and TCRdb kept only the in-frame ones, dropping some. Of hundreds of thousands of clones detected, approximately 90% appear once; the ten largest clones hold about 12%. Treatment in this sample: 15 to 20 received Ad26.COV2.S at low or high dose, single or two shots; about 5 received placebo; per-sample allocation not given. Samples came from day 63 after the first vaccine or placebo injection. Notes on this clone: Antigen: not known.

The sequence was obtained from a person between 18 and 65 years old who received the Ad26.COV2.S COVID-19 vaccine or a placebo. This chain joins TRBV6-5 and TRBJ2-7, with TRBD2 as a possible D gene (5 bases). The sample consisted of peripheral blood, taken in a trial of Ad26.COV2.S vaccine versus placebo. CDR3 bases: TGTGCCAGCAGTTACTCCGCCGGGAAATACGAGCAGTACTTC. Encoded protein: CASSYSAGKYEQYF.